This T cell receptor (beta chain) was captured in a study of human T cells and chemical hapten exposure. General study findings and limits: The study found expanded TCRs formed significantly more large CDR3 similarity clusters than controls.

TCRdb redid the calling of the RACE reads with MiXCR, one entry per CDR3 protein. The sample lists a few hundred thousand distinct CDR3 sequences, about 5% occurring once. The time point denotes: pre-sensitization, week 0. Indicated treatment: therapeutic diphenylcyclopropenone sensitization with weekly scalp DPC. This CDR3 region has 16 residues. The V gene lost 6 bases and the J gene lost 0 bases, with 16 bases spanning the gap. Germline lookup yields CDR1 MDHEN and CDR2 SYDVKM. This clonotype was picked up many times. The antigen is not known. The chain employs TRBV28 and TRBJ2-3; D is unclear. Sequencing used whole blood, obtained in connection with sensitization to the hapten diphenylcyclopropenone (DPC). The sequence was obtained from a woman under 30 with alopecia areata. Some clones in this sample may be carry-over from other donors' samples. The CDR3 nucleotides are TGTGCCAGCAGCCCGACCCGGGTTACAAGCACAGATACGCAGTATTTT. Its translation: CASSPTRVTSTDTQYF.